The clone carrying this T cell receptor beta chain was observed a few times. The data originate from a study of blood T cells in healthy people across ages. Combining a sample-barcoded 5' primer with a J-beta primer mix, a second PCR ran for roughly 7 to 11 cycles. TCRdb used MiXCR to reprocess the 5' RACE reads, holding one entry per CDR3 protein. Among about a million distinct CDR3 sequences, around 49% were seen once, and the ten largest hold around 15%. The sample was blood. This clonotype was obtained from a young man in good health.

The CDR3 loop is CSVSEFNNEQYF. CDR3 coding DNA: TGCAGCGTTTCAGAGTTCAACAATGAGCAGTACTTC. The V call is TRBV29-1, the J call TRBJ2-5; D not certain. Germline loops: CDR1 SQVTM, CDR2 ANQGSEA. This CDR3 is built from 12 residues. The ends were cut back, 5 bases at V and 11 bases at J, with 18 bases in the middle.